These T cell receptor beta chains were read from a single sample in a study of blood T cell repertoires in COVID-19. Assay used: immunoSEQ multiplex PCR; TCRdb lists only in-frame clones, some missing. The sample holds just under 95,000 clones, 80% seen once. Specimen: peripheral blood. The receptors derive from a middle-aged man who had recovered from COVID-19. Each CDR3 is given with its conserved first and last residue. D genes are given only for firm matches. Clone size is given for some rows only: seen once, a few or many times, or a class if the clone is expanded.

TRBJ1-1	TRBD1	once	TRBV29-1	CSVWDRHTEAFF	TGCAGCGTTTGGGACAGACACACTGAAGCTTTCTTT
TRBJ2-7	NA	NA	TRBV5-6	CASSLRGRYEQYF	TGTGCCAGCAGCTTGAGGGGCCGCTACGAGCAGTACTTC
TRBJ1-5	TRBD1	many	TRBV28	CASSGDRGEGQPQHF	TGTGCCAGCAGTGGAGACAGGGGAGAGGGGCAGCCCCAGCATTTT
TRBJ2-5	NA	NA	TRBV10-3	CAISERQASAETQYF	TGTGCCATCAGTGAGAGGCAGGCCTCGGCAGAGACCCAGTACTTC
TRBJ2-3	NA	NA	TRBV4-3	CASSQGPPQGTDTQYF	TGCGCCAGCAGCCAAGGCCCCCCGCAGGGCACAGATACGCAGTATTTT
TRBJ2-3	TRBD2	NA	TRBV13	CASSDKRETDTQYF	TGTGCCAGCAGCGATAAGCGGGAAACAGATACGCAGTATTTT
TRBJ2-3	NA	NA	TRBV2	CASSDQTGNTDTQYF	TGTGCCAGCAGTGATCAGACGGGAAACACAGATACGCAGTATTTT
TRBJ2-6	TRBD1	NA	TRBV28	CASSPHELGQSSGANVLTF	TGTGCCAGCAGTCCCCACGAACTGGGACAGAGCTCTGGGGCCAACGTCCTGACTTTC
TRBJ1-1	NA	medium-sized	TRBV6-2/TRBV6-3	CASSSGRENTEAFF	TGTGCCAGCAGTTCAGGGCGGGAAAACACTGAAGCTTTCTTT
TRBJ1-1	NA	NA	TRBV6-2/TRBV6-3	CASSPQIRTLGSEAFF	TGTGCCAGCAGCCCTCAAATACGGACACTCGGCTCTGAAGCTTTCTTT
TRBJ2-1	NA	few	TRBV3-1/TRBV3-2	CASSSHGGGGYNEQFF	TGTGCCAGCAGCTCCCATGGGGGAGGTGGCTACAATGAGCAGTTCTTC
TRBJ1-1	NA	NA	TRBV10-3	CAISELHGGEAFF	TGTGCCATCAGTGAACTCCACGGAGGTGAAGCTTTCTTT
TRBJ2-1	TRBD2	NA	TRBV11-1	CASSLKGLGGGRQFF	TGTGCCAGCAGCTTAAAGGGACTAGGGGGAGGGCGGCAGTTCTTC
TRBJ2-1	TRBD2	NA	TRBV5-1	CASSAIPSGKTGEQFF	TGCGCCAGCAGCGCTATACCTAGCGGGAAGACGGGTGAGCAGTTCTTC
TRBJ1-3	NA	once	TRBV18	CASSPTTGRSGNTIYF	TGTGCCAGCTCACCAACGACAGGTCGCTCTGGAAACACCATATATTTT
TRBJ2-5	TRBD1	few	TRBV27	CASRPGGLETQYF	TGTGCCAGCAGACCAGGGGGTCTAGAGACCCAGTACTTC
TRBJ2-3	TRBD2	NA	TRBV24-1	CATSDSGLDFDTQYF	TGTGCCACCAGTGACTCGGGACTAGATTTCGATACGCAGTATTTT
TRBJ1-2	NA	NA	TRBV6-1	CASSEEVGGNYGYTF	TGTGCCAGCAGTGAAGAGGTGGGAGGAAACTATGGCTACACCTTC
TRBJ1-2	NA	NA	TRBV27	CASSGRRGYTF	TGTGCCTCCTCAGGGCGGCGAGGCTACACCTTC
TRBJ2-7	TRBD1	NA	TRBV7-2	CATASGGYSYEQYF	TGTGCCACAGCATCAGGGGGTTACTCCTACGAGCAGTACTTC
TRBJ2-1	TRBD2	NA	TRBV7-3	CASSPERGGLFLEQFF	TGTGCCAGCAGCCCCGAGCGGGGGGGCTTGTTTCTTGAGCAGTTCTTC
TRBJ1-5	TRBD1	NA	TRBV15	CATSRDPGGSNQPQHF	TGTGCCACCAGCAGAGATCCAGGGGGATCTAATCAGCCCCAGCATTTT
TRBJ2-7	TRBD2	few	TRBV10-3	CAISESGRLAGSYEQYF	TGTGCCATCAGTGAGTCGGGGAGACTAGCGGGTTCCTACGAGCAGTACTTC
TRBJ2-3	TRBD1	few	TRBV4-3	CASSQGVTGEIVRGTDTQYF	TGCGCCAGCAGCCAGGGTGTGACAGGGGAAATTGTCCGGGGCACAGATACGCAGTATTTT
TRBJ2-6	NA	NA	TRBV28	CASGLQGNSGANVLTF	TGTGCCAGCGGGTTACAGGGAAACTCTGGGGCCAACGTCCTGACTTTC
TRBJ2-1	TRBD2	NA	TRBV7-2	CASTPGVLAGVNEQFF	TGTGCCAGCACCCCAGGGGTTCTAGCGGGAGTAAATGAGCAGTTCTTC
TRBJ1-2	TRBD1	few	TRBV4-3	CASSLRQGDGYTF	TGCGCCAGCAGCCTCCGACAGGGGGATGGCTACACCTTC
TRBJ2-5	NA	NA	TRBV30	CAWSGGGETQYF	TGTGCCTGGAGTGGCGGTGGAGAGACCCAGTACTTC
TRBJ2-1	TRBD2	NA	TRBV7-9	CASSLVGSGMIPEQFF	TGTGCCAGCAGCTTAGTGGGTAGCGGGATGATTCCTGAGCAGTTCTTC
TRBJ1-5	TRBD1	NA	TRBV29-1	CSVPWTGYNQPQHF	TGCAGCGTTCCTTGGACAGGCTACAATCAGCCCCAGCATTTT
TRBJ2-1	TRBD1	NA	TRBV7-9	CASSFRGPDNEQFF	TGTGCCAGCAGCTTCAGGGGGCCGGACAATGAGCAGTTCTTC
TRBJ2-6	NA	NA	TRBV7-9	CASSLVVAASGANVLTF	TGTGCCAGCAGCTTAGTAGTTGCGGCATCTGGGGCCAACGTCCTGACTTTC
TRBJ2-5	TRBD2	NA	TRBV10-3	CAISGLAGVQETQYF	TGTGCCATCAGTGGGCTAGCGGGGGTTCAAGAGACCCAGTACTTC
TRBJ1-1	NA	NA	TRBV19	CASSMGRQTLNTEAFF	TGTGCCAGTAGTATGGGAAGACAGACACTGAACACTGAAGCTTTCTTT
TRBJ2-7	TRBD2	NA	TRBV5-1	CASSPSSLAGGRGSEQYF	TGCGCCAGCAGCCCGAGCTCGCTAGCGGGAGGGCGCGGGTCTGAGCAGTACTTC
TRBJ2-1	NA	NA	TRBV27	CASSSRTVSYNEQFF	TGTGCCAGCAGTTCACGGACTGTTTCCTACAATGAGCAGTTCTTC
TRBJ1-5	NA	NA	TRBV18	CASSSERRGMPQHF	TGTGCCAGCTCAAGCGAACGGCGGGGGATGCCCCAGCATTTT
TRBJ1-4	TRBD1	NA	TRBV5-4	CASSTGVQGAEKLFF	TGTGCCAGCAGCACGGGGGTCCAGGGGGCTGAAAAACTGTTTTTT
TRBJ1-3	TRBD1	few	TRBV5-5	CASSFSRTGVGNTIYF	TGTGCCAGCAGCTTCTCAAGGACAGGGGTTGGAAACACCATATATTTT
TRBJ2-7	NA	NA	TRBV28	CASSWAGEQYF	TGTGCCAGCAGTTGGGCCGGCGAGCAGTACTTC
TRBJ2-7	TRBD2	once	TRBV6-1	CASSESRALAGLYEQYF	TGTGCCAGCAGTGAATCACGCGCTCTAGCGGGACTTTACGAGCAGTACTTC
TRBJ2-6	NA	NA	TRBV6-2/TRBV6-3	CASIPHSGANVLTF	TGTGCCAGCATCCCTCACTCTGGGGCCAACGTCCTGACTTTC
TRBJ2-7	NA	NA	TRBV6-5	CASSSITTENYEQYF	TGTGCCAGCAGTTCTATAACGACAGAGAACTACGAGCAGTACTTC
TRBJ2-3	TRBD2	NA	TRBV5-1	CASSRDSGGVADTQYF	TGCGCCAGCAGCCGGGATAGCGGGGGGGTTGCAGATACGCAGTATTTT
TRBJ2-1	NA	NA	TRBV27	CASSLSWRLSYNEQFF	TGTGCCAGCAGTTTAAGCTGGAGACTCTCCTACAATGAGCAGTTCTTC
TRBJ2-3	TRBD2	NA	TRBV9	CASRGAGGGADTQYF	TGTGCCAGCAGAGGAGCGGGGGGCGGGGCAGATACGCAGTATTTT
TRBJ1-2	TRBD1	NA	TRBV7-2	CASSLAGTGYNYGYTF	TGTGCCAGCAGCTTGGCCGGGACAGGTTATAACTATGGCTACACCTTC
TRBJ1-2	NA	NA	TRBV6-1	CASSDMVGGYTF	TGTGCCAGCAGTGATATGGTCGGTGGCTACACCTTC
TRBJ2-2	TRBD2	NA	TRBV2	CASSELLAGATGELFF	TGTGCCAGCAGTGAACTCCTAGCGGGAGCTACCGGGGAGCTGTTTTTT
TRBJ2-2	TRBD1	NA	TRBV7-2	CASSLRQGGTGELFF	TGTGCCAGCAGCCTGCGACAGGGTGGCACCGGGGAGCTGTTTTTT
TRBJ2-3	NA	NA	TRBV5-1	CASSLTRSTDTQYF	TGCGCCAGCAGCTTGACGAGGAGCACAGATACGCAGTATTTT